These 9 T cell receptor beta chains share one sample of origin, sequenced in a study of CXCR3-negative and CXCR3-positive naive CD8 T cells. Libraries of TRB cDNA were made by 5' RACE and carried UMIs. From its re-call of the 5' RACE reads, TCRdb lists each CDR3 protein once, without DNA. The listing contains under 75,000 distinct CDR3 sequences. Sequenced sample: naive CXCR3- CD8+ T cells from blood. Subset of the sample: CD45RO-CCR7+CD27+CD95- naive CD8+ T cells lacking CXCR3 (TNR3-). These receptors were collected from a human donor in good health. Some clones in this sample may be carry-over from other donors' samples.

V gene TRBV7-9 combines with J gene TRBJ1-4; TCRdb designates TRBD1, a call that cannot be tested without DNA. CDR3 length: 16 residues. CDR1 is SEHNR, CDR2 FQNEAQ, per germline (reference sequence). The CDR3 is CASSLIGTDANEKLFF.

CDR3 region: CSVEDSKILEETQYF. The chain joins TRBV29-1 to TRBJ2-5. The CDR3 is made up of 15 amino acids. Germline V gene data show CDR1 as SQVTM and CDR2 as ANQGSEA.

This chain connects TRBV29-1 to TRBJ2-7; TCRdb selects TRBD1, and the lack of DNA leaves this call unchecked. Germline V gives CDR1 SQVTM, CDR2 ANQGSEA. The CDR3 runs 12 residues. CDR3 sequence: CSAAQGNYEQYF.

This chain joins TRBV6-5 and TRBJ2-3; absent DNA, TCRdb's TRBD1 call cannot be checked. CDR1 is MNHEY, CDR2 SVGAGI, per germline. This CDR3 has 14 residues. CDR3 region: CASTEGALSDTQYF.

V usage is TRBV4-2 and J usage is TRBJ2-2; the TRBD1 assignment by TCRdb is unverifiable without DNA. The germline gives CDR1 LGHNA, CDR2 YNFKEQ. CDR3 length: 16 residues. The CDR3 here is CASSHAPGANTGELFF.

The chain is built from TRBV4-1 and TRBJ2-7; absent DNA, TCRdb's TRBD1 call cannot be checked. Germline V gene sequence: CDR1 MGHRA, CDR2 YSYEKL. The CDR3 length is 14 residues. CDR3 amino acids: CASSQEKGHYEQYF.

The chain links TRBV29-1 to TRBJ1-1; TCRdb names TRBD1, which stays unverified in the absence of DNA. The CDR3 sequence is 12 residues long. CDR1 is SQVTM and CDR2 is ANQGSEA in the germline V gene. CDR3 in amino acids: CSVEARRVEAFF.

The chain recombines TRBV7-9 with TRBJ1-5. CDR1 and CDR2 (germline): SEHNR, FQNEAQ (reference sequence). CDR3 length: 14 residues. Here the CDR3 reads CASSPGGSNQPQHF.

The J gene is TRBJ2-6, the V gene TRBV10-3; TCRdb calls TRBD2, which cannot be checked without DNA. Germline V gene sequence: CDR1 ENHRY, CDR2 SYGVKD. There are 13 residues in the CDR3. CDR3 residues: CAIGSTGANVLTF.